The text below deals with one T cell receptor (beta chain). The antigen is not known. This specimen belongs to a study of early T cells in non-severe SARS-CoV-2 infection. Study observations and caveats: Matching against VDJdb likely underestimated virus-specific expansions, favoring anti-spike CD8.

The length of the CDR3 is 14 residues. The V end was cut by 2 bases, the J end by 5 bases, with 12 bases between. The germline CDR1 and CDR2 sequences are SGHKS and YYEKEE (reference sequence). Researchers attached unique molecular identifiers to individual cDNA molecules. One entry per CDR3 protein results from TCRdb running MiXCR on the 5' RACE reads. The sample yields some 59,000 distinct CDR3 sequences, 9.3% seen once. The clonotype was recovered from an adult who was a healthcare worker with PCR-confirmed SARS-CoV-2 infection or an uninfected control (not recorded which). Sequenced material: whole blood. The chain employs TRBV5-5 and TRBJ2-3, with D possibly being TRBD1 or TRBD2 (6 bases each). CDR3 residues: CASSFPGAQDTQYF. Here the CDR3 DNA reads TGTGCCAGCAGCTTTCCGGGGGCCCAAGATACGCAGTATTTT.